Below, 26 T cell receptor beta chains from the same sample are listed, as sequenced in a study of long-term antiretroviral therapy in people with HIV. This was the immunoSEQ v3.0 assay at survey level. Only in-frame clones appear in the TCRdb table, and some are missing; sequencing was by immunoSEQ multiplex PCR. The profile covers 5,000 to 7,500 clones, with over 70% appearing a single time and about 16% taken by the ten largest. Sequencing was performed on unsorted PBMCs, taken 0.5 years before starting antiretroviral therapy. These receptors originate from a man in his forties with HIV.

The gene calls are TRBV28 and TRBJ1-6; the D is unclear. This CDR3 has 14 amino acids. V was clipped by 8 bases and J by 1 base, with 9 bases between them. Germline V gene data show CDR1 as MDHEN and CDR2 as SYDVKM. The CDR3 DNA follows: TGTGCCAGCGGGATTGGGTCCTATAATTCACCCCTCCACTTT. The encoded protein is CASGIGSYNSPLHF.

This clone occurred a few times. V usage is TRBV11-2 and J usage is TRBJ2-7; no clear D gene. CDR3 length: 15 amino acids. Germline V gives CDR1 SGHAT, CDR2 FQNNGV. V shed 5 bases and J shed 2 bases, with 16 bases lying between them. The CDR3 DNA is TGTGCCAGCAGCGGACGACAAAGCGTGCCCTACGAGCAGTACTTC. Protein product: CASSGRQSVPYEQYF.

The V and J genes are TRBV5-5 and TRBJ2-7; D call uncertain. CDR3 size: 13 residues. With 4 bases removed from V and 2 bases from J, the gap between germline ends came to 10 bases. Germline assignment: CDR1 SGHKS and CDR2 YYEKEE (reference sequence). DNA of the CDR3: TGTGCCAGCAGCGAAGTTGTGGCCTACGAGCAGTACTTC. Translation gives CASSEVVAYEQYF.

This chain joins TRBV28 and TRBJ1-1, with 8 bases fitting TRBD1. The CDR3 has 14 amino acids. Trimming cost V 2 bases and J 4 bases; bases outside gene matches: 3. The V gene's germline CDR1 is MDHEN and CDR2 SYDVKM. This chain's CDR3 is CASSLDRGGTEAFF. As DNA, the CDR3 is TGTGCCAGCAGTTTAGACAGGGGAGGCACTGAAGCTTTCTTT.

This clone has a handful of counts. The genes are TRBV6-5 and TRBJ1-2; no firm D call. The CDR3 consists of 14 residues. The V gene's germline CDR1 is MNHEY and CDR2 SVGAGI. Trimming cost V 0 bases and J 4 bases, with 9 bases left between them. The CDR3 nucleotides are TGTGCCAGCAGTTACTCGGGGATCGCCTATGGCTACACCTTC. This translates into CASSYSGIAYGYTF.

The V call is TRBV6-5, the J call TRBJ1-1; D uncertain. The CDR3 runs 13 residues. Trimming took 0 bases from V and 3 from J, leaving 5 bases between them. Germline CDR1 reads MNHEY; CDR2 reads SVGAGI. The CDR3 DNA reads as TGTGCCAGCAGTTACTCCTTGGACACTGAAGCTTTCTTT. Protein: CASSYSLDTEAFF.

V usage is TRBV7-2 and J usage is TRBJ2-3; D is ambiguous. Looked up from germline, CDR1 is SGHTA and CDR2 is FQGNSA. The CDR3 has 13 residues. V lost 5 bases to trimming and J lost 5 bases, with 11 bases between them. CDR3 DNA sequence: TGTGCCAGCAGCCCGTGGGATGGAGATACGCAGTATTTT. Translated, it gives CASSPWDGDTQYF.

V and J are TRBV4-3 and TRBJ1-5; D not resolved. Germline CDR1 is LGHNA and CDR2 is YSLEER. Trimming stripped 0 bases from V and 7 bases from J, with 7 bases between. This CDR3 comprises 13 residues. Here the CDR3 DNA reads TGCGCCAGCAGCCAAGATTTAGGGCAGCCCCAGCATTTT. Residues: CASSQDLGQPQHF.

The rearrangement uses TRBV5-6 and TRBJ1-2, with D unresolved. The V and J ends lost 0 bases and 8 bases respectively, with 14 bases between them. Germline-derived CDR1 and CDR2 are SGHDT and YYEEEE. CDR3 length: 14 amino acids. In nucleotides, the CDR3 is TGTGCCAGCAGCTTGGGTAGGGCCTCGGAGGGCTACACCTTC. As protein: CASSLGRASEGYTF.

The gene calls are TRBV15 and TRBJ2-3, with 7 bases fitting TRBD2. The germline CDR1 and CDR2 sequences are LNHNV and YYDKDF (reference sequence). Unmatched junction bases numbered 4, after V lost 4 bases and J lost 0 bases. This CDR3 is built from 15 residues. The CDR3 sequence is CATSTSGVSTDTQYF. For the CDR3, the DNA is TGTGCCACCAGCACGAGCGGGGTTAGCACAGATACGCAGTATTTT. The whole variable domain, remainder taken from reference TRBV15 and TRBJ2-3, is DAMVIQNPRYQVTQFGKPVTLSCSQTLNHNVMYWYQQKSSQAPKLLFHYYDKDFNNEADTPDNFQSRRPNTSFCFLDIRSPGLGDTAMYLCATSTSGVSTDTQYFGPGTRLTVL.

This chain uses TRBV19 with TRBJ1-1; maybe TRBD1 (5 bases). CDR1 and CDR2 from the germline V gene are LNHDA and SQIVND (reference sequence). The CDR3 sequence is 16 residues long. The ends were cut back, 6 bases at V and 2 bases at J, with 19 bases in the middle. CDR3 nucleotides: TGTGCCAGTAGCGCCCCCGCCGGGACGGTCAACACTGAAGCTTTCTTT. This gives the protein CASSAPAGTVNTEAFF.

The chain couples TRBV28 to TRBJ1-5; D possibly corresponds to TRBD1 (6 bases). This CDR3 comprises 15 residues. In germline, CDR1 is MDHEN, CDR2 SYDVKM. Trimming left V 5 bases short and J 4 bases short, with 15 bases between. The CDR3 loop is CASSPPATGNQPQHF. CDR3 in DNA: TGTGCCAGCAGTCCCCCAGCCACAGGGAATCAGCCCCAGCATTTT.

This chain joins TRBV6-1 and TRBJ2-7; 10 nucleotides match TRBD1. The CDR3 consists of 18 residues. Germline V gene sequence: CDR1 MNHNS, CDR2 SASEGT. Unmatched junction bases numbered 12, after V lost 2 bases and J lost 2 bases. For the CDR3, the DNA is TGTGCCAGCAGTGAAATCCCGCGTGGACAGGGGGAAACCTACGAGCAGTACTTC. Amino acids: CASSEIPRGQGETYEQYF.

This clone was observed a single time. The V call is TRBV6-1, the J call TRBJ2-7; TRBD1 is a possible D gene (6 bases). Germline V gene lookup returns CDR1 MNHNS and CDR2 SASEGT. The CDR3 spans 13 residues. The V end was cut by 5 bases, the J end by 3 bases, with 11 bases between. DNA for the CDR3: TGTGCCAGCAGTATAGGACAGTTCTACGAGCAGTACTTC. Amino acid sequence: CASSIGQFYEQYF.

The chain couples TRBV30 to TRBJ2-7; no clear D. There are 13 residues in the CDR3. Germline V gene sequence: CDR1 GTSNPN, CDR2 SVGIG (reference sequence). V dropped 0 bases and J dropped 1 base, with 7 bases sitting between them. Written as DNA, the CDR3 is TGTGCCTGGAGTGTAGCTGGGTCCTACGAGCAGTACTTC. Its protein product is CAWSVAGSYEQYF.

The chain links TRBV7-6 to TRBJ2-3; D not resolved. V lost 1 base to trimming and J lost 2 bases, with 4 bases between them. From germline, CDR1 is SGHVS and CDR2 FNYEAQ. This CDR3 spans 13 amino acids. Here the CDR3 DNA reads TGTGCCAGCAGCTTAGGGATCACAGATACGCAGTATTTT. Its protein product is CASSLGITDTQYF. The entire variable domain, with the rest obtained from reference TRBV7-6 and TRBJ2-3, is as follows: GAGVSQSPRYKVTKRGQDVALRCDPISGHVSLYWYRQALGQGPEFLTYFNYEAQQDKSGLPNDRFSAERPEGSISTLTIQRTEQRDSAMYRCASSLGITDTQYFGPGTRLTVL.

This clone is categorized as medium-sized. The gene calls are TRBV6-1 and TRBJ1-5; 8 positions agree with TRBD1. Looked up from germline, CDR1 is MNHNS and CDR2 is SASEGT. The CDR3 has 15 residues. The V gene end was trimmed by 6 bases and the J gene end by 6 bases; junction bases not matched to a gene: 10. CDR3 bases: TGTGCCAGCAGCGTACAGGGGGGGCTTGTTCAGCCCCAGCATTTT. This codes for CASSVQGGLVQPQHF.

This clone was observed a few times. The V gene is TRBV6-4, the J gene TRBJ1-1, with D unresolved. CDR1 and CDR2 (germline): MRHNA, SNTAGT. V gave up 0 bases and J gave up 1 base, with 6 bases separating them. This CDR3 is built from 14 residues. This CDR3 is CASSDSDKNTEAFF. The CDR3 bases are TGTGCCAGCAGTGACTCCGACAAGAACACTGAAGCTTTCTTT.

The gene calls are TRBV18 and TRBJ1-1; 7 nucleotides line up with TRBD1. The junction had 2 bases not matched to a gene; V was cut back by 1 base and J by 0 bases. This CDR3 has 15 residues. CDR1 is KGHSH, CDR2 LQKENI, per germline. CDR3 nucleotides: TGTGCCAGCTCACCACTACAGGGGCTGAACACTGAAGCTTTCTTT. Translating gives CASSPLQGLNTEAFF.

This chain links TRBV5-6 with TRBJ1-2, with no clear D. This CDR3 region has 13 residues. Trimming took off 0 bases at V and 4 bases at J, with 7 bases between the two ends. Germline V gene sequence: CDR1 SGHDT, CDR2 YYEEEE. The CDR3 bases are TGTGCCAGCAGCTTGGAGGCAGCCTATGGCTACACCTTC. Translated: CASSLEAAYGYTF. Combining the CDR3 with reference TRBV5-6 and TRBJ1-2 gives the whole variable domain DAGVTQSPTHLIKTRGQQVTLRCSPKSGHDTVSWYQQALGQGPQFIFQYYEEEERQRGNFPDRFSGHQFPNYSSELNVNALLLGDSALYLCASSLEAAYGYTFGSGTRLTVV.

The chain combines TRBV7-2 with TRBJ2-1; D is unresolved. Germline CDR1 and CDR2: SGHTA and FQGNSA. CDR3 size: 14 residues. Deletions cut 3 bases from V and 4 bases from J, with 10 bases between. The CDR3 DNA reads as TGTGCCAGCAGCTTTGCAACGGAGTACAATGAGCAGTTCTTC. Translated, it gives CASSFATEYNEQFF. Supplemented by reference TRBV7-2 and TRBJ2-1, the full variable domain reads GAGVSQSPSNKVTEKGKDVELRCDPISGHTALYWYRQSLGQGLEFLIYFQGNSAPDKSGLPSDRFSAERTGGSVSTLTIQRTQQEDSAVYLCASSFATEYNEQFFGPGTRLTVL.

The sample holds one count of this clone. V gene TRBV13 combines with J gene TRBJ1-1; unclear D gene. Between the trimmed V and J ends, which lost 2 bases and 0 bases, there was a span of 10 bases. The CDR3 has 15 amino acids. Germline CDR1 PRHDT, CDR2 FYEKMQ (reference sequence). This chain's CDR3 is CASSLLHPLNTEAFF. As DNA, the CDR3 is TGTGCCAGCAGCTTACTACACCCTTTGAACACTGAAGCTTTCTTT.

The J gene is TRBJ1-2, the V gene TRBV5-6; D not resolved. The V end lost 4 bases, the J end lost 1 base, and 5 bases lay between the germline ends. CDR3 length equals 12 residues. The germline V gene encodes CDR1 SGHDT and CDR2 YYEEEE. CDR3 amino acids: CASSRVNYGYTF. The DNA for the CDR3 is TGTGCCAGCAGCCGAGTTAACTATGGCTACACCTTC.

A few counts support this clone. The CDR3 coding sequence is TGTGCCAGCAGTTTATCAGGATCTGAAGGGTATCAGCCCCAGCATTTT. Translation: CASSLSGSEGYQPQHF. The chain is built from TRBV27 and TRBJ1-5; unclear D gene. This CDR3 comprises 16 residues. Germline assignment: CDR1 MNHEY and CDR2 SMNVEV (reference sequence). V lost 0 bases and J lost 5, with 14 bases in between.

The chain employs TRBV2 and TRBJ1-4; 8 nucleotides align to TRBD1. The CDR3 is 15 residues long. Per the germline V gene, CDR1 is SNHLY and CDR2 is FYNNEI. The trim removed 10 bases at V and 8 bases at J, leaving 15 bases unmatched. This CDR3 is CATRGAQGAREKLFF. As DNA, the CDR3 is TGTGCCACCAGGGGGGCCCAGGGGGCGCGGGAAAAACTGTTTTTT.

This chain connects TRBV9 to TRBJ2-1; a possible D gene is TRBD2 (5 bases). Germline V lookup: CDR1 SGDLS, CDR2 YYNGEE. Trimming cost V 2 bases and J 7 bases, with 19 bases left between them. CDR3 length: 16 residues. The CDR3 is CASSVGAASGLNEQFF. The DNA for the CDR3 is TGTGCCAGCAGCGTGGGAGCGGCCTCTGGCCTAAATGAGCAGTTCTTC.